These T cell receptor beta chains were read from a single sample in a study of T cell repertoires in cytomegalovirus infection. Each CDR3 protein gets one entry after TCRdb re-called the reads with MiXCR. The sample carries about half a million distinct CDR3 sequences, 33% recorded once. Their specific antigens are unknown. Here the sequenced sample was cultured PBMCs, taken from culture after CMV antigen stimulation. The receptor source for this set is a human donor in good health (CMV status not recorded). Some clones in this sample may be carry-over from other donors' samples. Both conserved end residues are part of each CDR3. The D gene is left open where the match is weak. Clone size is shown for a subset of rows, as once, few, many or a class of expanded clone.

j_gene	abundance	d_gene	v_gene	CDR3nt	CDR3aa
TRBJ1-3	NA	NA	TRBV19	TGTGCCAGTAGATCTCGGGTTAGCTCTGGAAACACCATATATTTT	CASRSRVSSGNTIYF
TRBJ2-7	NA	NA	TRBV28	TGTGCCAGCAGTTTTTGGGGGGAAAACTCCTACGAGCAGTACTTC	CASSFWGENSYEQYF
TRBJ1-4	few	NA	TRBV7-2	TGTGCCAGCAGCTTAGAGGCCGGGAGTTCTAATGAAAAACTGTTTTTT	CASSLEAGSSNEKLFF
TRBJ1-1	once	TRBD1	TRBV4-3	TGCGCCAGCAGCTTCCGGGACAGGAACACTGAAGCTTTCTTT	CASSFRDRNTEAFF
TRBJ2-5	few	NA	TRBV24-1	TGTGCCACCAGTGACGAGGGTCAGGGTAAAGAGACCCAGTACTTC	CATSDEGQGKETQYF
TRBJ2-3	NA	NA	TRBV7-9	TGTGCCAGCAGCGACGGTCCAGATACGCAGTATTTT	CASSDGPDTQYF
TRBJ2-2	NA	NA	TRBV15	TGTGCCACCAGCGAAGGAGGCGGGGAGCTGTTTTTT	CATSEGGGELFF
TRBJ1-1	few	NA	TRBV7-9	TGTGCCAGCAGCTTACGAGGGGACTCTGAAGCTTTCTTT	CASSLRGDSEAFF
TRBJ2-2	many	NA	TRBV11-3	TGTGCCAGCAGCTTTACCGGGGAGCTGTTTTTT	CASSFTGELFF
TRBJ2-3	NA	NA	TRBV28	TGTGCCAGCAGTGGGGCCTCGGATACGCAGTATTTT	CASSGASDTQYF
TRBJ2-1	few	TRBD2	TRBV15	TGTGCCACCAGCAGAGAAATTGAGGGTAGCGGGAGGGCCGGGAATGAGCAGTTCTTC	CATSREIEGSGRAGNEQFF
TRBJ1-1	NA	TRBD1	TRBV10-2	TGCGCCAGCAGCCGACAGGGGGCAATGAACACTGAAGCTTTCTTT	CASSRQGAMNTEAFF
TRBJ2-7	many	NA	TRBV7-2	TGTGCCAGCAGCTTAATTCCCCACGAGCAGTACTTC	CASSLIPHEQYF
TRBJ2-5	NA	NA	TRBV2	TGTGCCAGCAAAGGCCCAGGCGAGACCCAGTACTTC	CASKGPGETQYF
TRBJ2-1	NA	TRBD2	TRBV7-2	TGTGCCAGCAGGCCACCGGGACTAGGGGGGTACAATGAGCAGTTCTTC	CASRPPGLGGYNEQFF
TRBJ1-6	few	NA	TRBV4-1	TGCGCCAGCAGCCAGACCCTCGGCGGCTCGAGATCACCCCTCCACTTT	CASSQTLGGSRSPLHF
TRBJ1-5	many	NA	TRBV7-2	TGTGCCAGCAGCCCCCCCGGTCAGCCCCAGCATTTT	CASSPPGQPQHF
TRBJ2-7	few	NA	TRBV11-2	TGTGCCAGCACCCCATCGGACGGAACCTACGAGCAGTACTTC	CASTPSDGTYEQYF
TRBJ1-1	NA	NA	TRBV20-1	TGCAGTGCTAGGAACCAGCAGGGATCTGAAGCTTTCTTT	CSARNQQGSEAFF
TRBJ2-3	NA	NA	TRBV12-3/TRBV12-4	TGTGCCAGCGGGATAATAAAGGATACGCAGTATTTT	CASGIIKDTQYF
TRBJ2-5	once	TRBD2	TRBV4-1	TGCGCCAGCAGCCAAGTAGCGGGAGATTTGGAGACCCAGTACTTC	CASSQVAGDLETQYF
TRBJ2-7	NA	NA	TRBV18	TGTGCCAGCTCGCCAGCAGACAGCTACGAGCAGTACTTC	CASSPADSYEQYF
TRBJ2-3	NA	NA	TRBV7-2	TGTGCCAGCACCCTAGGGCAGGGTTGGACAGATACGCAGTATTTT	CASTLGQGWTDTQYF
TRBJ2-1	NA	NA	TRBV15	TGTGCCACCAGCAGAGATCTCCGGGTCCATGAGCAGTTCTTC	CATSRDLRVHEQFF
TRBJ1-1	NA	NA	TRBV7-3	TGTGCCAGCAGCTTAGCTGTCAGGAGGAACACTGAAGCTTTCTTT	CASSLAVRRNTEAFF
TRBJ2-7	many	TRBD2	TRBV7-2	TGTGCCAGCAGCTTAGAACTAGCGGGCGCCTACGAGCAGTACTTC	CASSLELAGAYEQYF
TRBJ2-5	NA	NA	TRBV29-1	TGCAGCGTTGAAGATCGGAGGACTGAGAAAGAGACCCAGTACTTC	CSVEDRRTEKETQYF
TRBJ1-1	many	NA	TRBV7-2	TGTGCCAGCAGCTTTGGCGCGAACACTGAAGCTTTCTTT	CASSFGANTEAFF
TRBJ1-5	few	TRBD1	TRBV20-1	TGCAGTGCTAGAGGACAGGGCCCGGATCAGCCCCAGCATTTT	CSARGQGPDQPQHF
TRBJ1-2	NA	NA	TRBV4-3	TGCGCCAGCAGCCAAGATGGAGGAAGTGATGGCTACACCTTC	CASSQDGGSDGYTF
TRBJ2-5	few	TRBD2	TRBV7-2	TGTGCCAGCAGCGGGACTAGCGGGAAAGAGACCCAGTACTTC	CASSGTSGKETQYF
TRBJ1-2	many	TRBD1	TRBV7-2	TGTGCCAGCAGCCAGGGACAGGGGATTGGAGTTGGCTACACCTTC	CASSQGQGIGVGYTF
TRBJ1-1	NA	NA	TRBV20-1	TGCAGTGCTAGAGCCTCTACAGTCACCCCTGAAGCTTTCTTT	CSARASTVTPEAFF
TRBJ2-5	NA	TRBD1	TRBV7-2	TGTGCCAGCAGCCTAAGCCGGACAGGGGGTATGGAGACCCAGTACTTC	CASSLSRTGGMETQYF
TRBJ1-2	few	NA	TRBV13	TGTGCCAGCAGTCGAGGGGTTGACTATGGCTACACCTTC	CASSRGVDYGYTF
TRBJ2-3	NA	NA	TRBV12-3/TRBV12-4	TGTGCCAGCAGGTCGAGAGGAAACACAGATACGCAGTATTTT	CASRSRGNTDTQYF
TRBJ1-1	many	TRBD1	TRBV7-2	TGTGCCAGCAGCACGGGGACAGGCATGAACACTGAAGCTTTCTTT	CASSTGTGMNTEAFF
TRBJ1-4	once	TRBD1	TRBV30	TGTGCCTGGACCCGGGGACAGATTAATGAAAAACTGTTTTTT	CAWTRGQINEKLFF
TRBJ2-1	few	NA	TRBV7-2	TGTGCCAGCAGCTCAGGGGGCGGGAGAGTCTATGAGCAGTTCTTC	CASSSGGGRVYEQFF
TRBJ2-7	many	NA	TRBV7-8	TGTGCCAGCAGCTTAACCTCCGACCGGGACGGGTACTTC	CASSLTSDRDGYF
TRBJ2-5	NA	NA	TRBV3-1	TGTGCCAGCAGCCAACGGGGAGTCGGGGAGACCCAGTACTTC	CASSQRGVGETQYF
TRBJ1-1	NA	NA	TRBV11-3	TGTGCCAGCCGTCTATTCTTCGGGAACACTGAAGCTTTCTTT	CASRLFFGNTEAFF